This T cell receptor beta chain emerged from a study of control samples from healthy donors and cancer patients. TCRdb's table, derived via immunoSEQ multiplex PCR, lists solely in-frame clones and lacks some. This table has more than 140,000 clones, roughly nine tenths appearing once. This TCR derives from a man between 18 and 35 years old in good health. What was sequenced was blood.

CDR3 nucleotide sequence: TGTGCCAGCAGTTTAGCGGGGGGGTACGAGCAGTACTTC. Protein sequence: CASSLAGGYEQYF. This chain connects TRBV27 to TRBJ2-7; 9 nucleotides agree with TRBD2. The germline CDR1 and CDR2 sequences are MNHEY and SMNVEV (reference sequence). CDR3 length: 13 amino acids. After removal of 2 bases from V and 4 bases from J, the junction contained 0 bases not matched to a gene.